This T cell receptor (beta chain) was sequenced for a study of blood T cells in healthy people across ages. Then a second PCR, running about 6 to 11 cycles, was carried out with a sample-barcoded 5' primer and a J-beta primer mix. TCRdb independently ran MiXCR on the 5' RACE reads; one entry per CDR3 protein. The profile covers under 950,000 distinct CDR3 sequences, with over 20% appearing a single time and roughly 22% taken by the ten largest. The sample holds a few counts of this clonotype. The length of the CDR3 is 14 residues. With V trimmed by 5 bases and J by 2 bases, 4 bases remained unmatched. CDR1 is SEHNR and CDR2 is FQNEAQ in the germline V gene (reference sequence).

The sequenced sample was blood. This TCR was sampled from a man in his 70s in good health. The chain joins TRBV7-9 to TRBJ2-7; 9 positions match TRBD1. The DNA for the CDR3 is TGTGCCAGCAGCCTCCGGGACAGGGCCTACGAGCAGTACTTC. Translation gives CASSLRDRAYEQYF.